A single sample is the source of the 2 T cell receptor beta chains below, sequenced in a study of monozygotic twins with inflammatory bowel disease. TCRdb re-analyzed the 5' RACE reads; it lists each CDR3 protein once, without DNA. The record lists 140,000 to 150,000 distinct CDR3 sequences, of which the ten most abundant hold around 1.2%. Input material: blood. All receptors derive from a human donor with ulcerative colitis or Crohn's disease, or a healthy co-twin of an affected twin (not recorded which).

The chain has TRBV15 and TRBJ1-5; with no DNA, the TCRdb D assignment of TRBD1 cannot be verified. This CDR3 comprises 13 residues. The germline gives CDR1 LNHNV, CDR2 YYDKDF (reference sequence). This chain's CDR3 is CATEDRGLQPQHF.

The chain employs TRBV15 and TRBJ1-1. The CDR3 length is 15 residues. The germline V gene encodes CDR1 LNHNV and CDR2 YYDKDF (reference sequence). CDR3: CATSRDKGFGTEAFF.